Below, 17 T cell receptor beta chains from the same sample are listed, as sequenced in a study of T cell responses to AZD1222 COVID-19 vaccine. The assay was immunoSEQ multiplex PCR, and TCRdb's table has in-frame clones only and misses some. The sample shows approximately 180,000 clones, 80% to 90% of them seen only once. Sequences were derived from peripheral blood, sampled on day 0 of AZD1222 vaccination. These receptors were obtained from an adult in good health.

The chain carries TRBV28 and TRBJ2-1; D is uncertain. Germline V lookup: CDR1 MDHEN, CDR2 SYDVKM. CDR3 size: 12 residues. The V and J ends lost 3 bases and 9 bases respectively, with 9 bases between them. CDR3 coding DNA: TGTGCCAGCAGTTTCCAAAAACTTGAGCAGTTCTTC. The encoded protein is CASSFQKLEQFF.

The chain carries TRBV11-1 and TRBJ1-2; unclear D gene. Germline V gene data show CDR1 as SGHAT and CDR2 as FQDESV (reference sequence). V lost 3 bases and J lost 4, with 12 bases in between. The CDR3 sequence is 14 residues long. In DNA, the CDR3 is TGTGCCAGCAGCTTCCAGCGTTCCCGCTATGGCTACACCTTC. Translated: CASSFQRSRYGYTF.

The V gene is TRBV15, the J gene TRBJ1-5; a possible D gene is TRBD1 (5 bases). The CDR3 has 14 amino acids. V was pared by 3 bases and J by 5 bases, with 11 bases between. The V gene's germline CDR1 is LNHNV and CDR2 YYDKDF (reference sequence). The CDR3 reads CATSSDSLDQPQHF. Written as DNA, the CDR3 is TGTGCCACCAGCAGCGACAGCCTCGATCAGCCCCAGCATTTT.

This chain uses TRBV6-5 with TRBJ2-7; TRBD2 might be the D (5 bases). Germline V lookup: CDR1 MNHEY, CDR2 SVGAGI. The ends were cut back, 5 bases at V and 2 bases at J, with 13 bases in the middle. The CDR3 loop spans 14 amino acids. CDR3 sequence: CASSRLAPTYEQYF. The DNA of the CDR3 is TGTGCCAGCAGTAGGTTAGCGCCAACCTACGAGCAGTACTTC.

The CDR3 nucleotides are TGTGCCAGCAAGTCATCAGTCGGGGGCGGTGAGCAGTTCTTC. Amino acids: CASKSSVGGGEQFF. The J gene is TRBJ2-1, the V gene TRBV27; perhaps D is TRBD1 or TRBD2 (6 bases each). Trimming pared 7 bases from V and 9 bases from J, leaving 19 bases between. The CDR3 totals 14 residues. CDR1 and CDR2 from the germline V gene are MNHEY and SMNVEV (reference sequence).

The chain carries TRBV7-2 and TRBJ2-5; D ambiguous. Per germline, CDR1 SGHTA and CDR2 FQGNSA. The length of the CDR3 is 13 residues. Trimming removed 7 bases at V and 4 bases at J, with 13 bases between. CDR3 nucleotides: TGTGCCAGCACCCCGGGCCCCAGAGAGACCCAGTACTTC. Translated: CASTPGPRETQYF.

V is TRBV7-2 and J is TRBJ2-7, with D perhaps TRBD1 or TRBD2 (5 bases each). This CDR3 has 15 amino acids. V was trimmed by 1 base and J by 1 base, leaving 11 bases between them. CDR1 and CDR2 (germline): SGHTA, FQGNSA. The CDR3 sequence: CASSLEGSLSYEQYF. The CDR3 region has the DNA TGTGCCAGCAGCTTAGAGGGGAGTTTATCCTACGAGCAGTACTTC.

The rearrangement links TRBV3-1 (or the pseudogene TRBV3-2) to TRBJ1-3, with D tentatively TRBD1 (6 bases). Trimming removed 6 bases from V and 11 bases from J, with 11 bases in between. The germline V gene has CDR1 LGHDT and CDR2 YNNKEL (reference sequence). The length of the CDR3 is 11 residues. The CDR3 bases are TGTGCCAGCAGTTACCAGGGGCCCATATATTTT. This codes for CASSYQGPIYF.

This sequence joins TRBV5-4 and TRBJ2-7, with D perhaps TRBD2 (6 bases). CDR3 length equals 17 residues. Germline V lookup: CDR1 SGHNT, CDR2 YYREEE (reference sequence). Trimming took 4 bases from V and 6 from J, leaving 26 bases between them. CDR3 sequence: CASSAPRLRLGAIEQYF. The CDR3 region has the DNA TGTGCCAGCAGCGCCCCAAGACTGCGACTAGGAGCTATCGAGCAGTACTTC.

The rearrangement joins TRBV30 to TRBJ2-7; D is possibly TRBD1 (6 bases). This CDR3 is 14 amino acids long. The germline V and J ends were trimmed by 8 bases and 2 bases, with 19 bases remaining between them. Germline V gives CDR1 GTSNPN, CDR2 SVGIG (reference sequence). This chain's CDR3 is CAIEIQGTAYEQYF. The CDR3 DNA reads as TGTGCCATCGAAATCCAGGGGACCGCCTACGAGCAGTACTTC.

This chain connects TRBV28 to TRBJ2-7; 7 nucleotides line up with TRBD1. V dropped 6 bases and J dropped 3; count of bases not matched to a gene: 2. The germline gives CDR1 MDHEN, CDR2 SYDVKM. This CDR3 spans 12 amino acids. The CDR3 DNA follows: TGTGCCAGCAGACGGACAGGCTACGAGCAGTACTTC. Translating gives CASRRTGYEQYF. Full variable domain (rest looked up from reference TRBV28 and TRBJ2-7): DVKVTQSSRYLVKRTGEKVFLECVQDMDHENMFWYRQDPGLGLRLIYFSYDVKMKEKGDIPEGYSVSREKKERFSLILESASTNQTSMYLCASRRTGYEQYFGPGTRLTVT.

The genes are TRBV5-1 and TRBJ2-3; 8 nucleotides align to TRBD2. In germline, CDR1 is SGHRS, CDR2 YFSETQ. J lost 3 bases, V lost 5 bases, and 8 bases had no gene match. The CDR3 is 15 residues long. The CDR3 coding sequence is TGCGCCAGCAGAGGGCCTGGACTAGCAACAGATACGCAGTATTTT. Amino acid sequence: CASRGPGLATDTQYF.

The rearrangement joins TRBV5-8 to TRBJ2-3; maybe TRBD1 (5 bases). V was trimmed by 1 base and J by 2 bases, leaving 11 bases between them. The CDR3 runs 15 residues. Germline V gene lookup returns CDR1 SGHTS and CDR2 YDEGEE. CDR3 DNA sequence: TGTGCCAGCAGCTTGCACAGGCCTATCACAGATACGCAGTATTTT. Translating gives CASSLHRPITDTQYF.

The gene calls are TRBV5-1 and TRBJ1-4; D ambiguous. This CDR3 has 16 residues. Germline loops: CDR1 SGHRS, CDR2 YFSETQ. Trimming stripped 7 bases from V and 3 bases from J, with 19 bases between. The CDR3, as DNA: TGCGCCAGCCGACGGGAAGGAAATGTGGCTAATGAAAAACTGTTTTTT. Its protein is CASRREGNVANEKLFF.

This clone was seen a single time. The J gene is TRBJ1-1, the V gene TRBV21-1; the table names TRBD1, a call not compared with the DNA. TRBV21-1 is annotated as a pseudogene. This CDR3 has 13 amino acids. CDR3 DNA: TGTGCCAGCAGCAGAAACAGGGCCACTGAAGCTTTCTTT. This translates into CASSRNRATEAFF.

V gene TRBV9 combines with J gene TRBJ2-2; tentative D call: TRBD1 (6 bases). CDR1 and CDR2 (germline): SGDLS, YYNGEE. V was trimmed by 3 bases and J by 4 bases, leaving 10 bases between them. The CDR3 runs 14 residues. Written as DNA, the CDR3 is TGTGCCAGCAGCGAACAGACAGGCACCGGGGAGCTGTTTTTT. Translated, it gives CASSEQTGTGELFF.

This clone appeared a single time. As DNA, the CDR3 is TGTGCCAGCAGCTCTCTAGCGGGGGTCAATGAGCAGTTCTTC. It translates to CASSSLAGVNEQFF. The chain recombines TRBV7-3 with TRBJ2-1; 10 nucleotides match TRBD2. CDR3 size: 14 residues. CDR1 is SGHTA and CDR2 is FQGTGA in the germline V gene. After removal of 4 bases from V and 6 bases from J, the junction contained 3 bases not matched to a gene.